This TCR beta chain was sequenced in a study of T cells in Graves' hyperthyroidism and ophthalmopathy. Study-level results: Appearing also in blood were most of the thyroid clonotypes expanded above 0.001.

The table lists this clonotype with many counts. What it binds is not known. Trimming pared 2 bases from V and 5 bases from J, leaving 6 bases between. Germline CDR1 is MNHNS and CDR2 is SASEGT. This CDR3 spans 13 amino acids. TCR beta CDR3 sequences were amplified from RNA transcripts. When the TCR CDR3 underwent first-round RT-PCR, the HTBI primer set was used. TCRdb re-analysed the multiplex PCR reads in MiXCR, keeping a single row per CDR3 protein. The sample carries 480,000 or so distinct CDR3 sequences, roughly 14% recorded once. Sequencing was performed on blood. The sequence was obtained from a woman younger than 35 with Graves' hyperthyroidism. This chain links TRBV6-1 with TRBJ1-4; D not certain. Here the CDR3 DNA reads TGTGCCAGCAGTGAACAGGAAAATGAAAAACTGTTTTTT. Its protein product is CASSEQENEKLFF.